The 19 T cell receptor beta chains reported below all come from one sample, sequenced in a study of blood T cell repertoires in COVID-19. Profiling relied on immunoSEQ multiplex PCR, and the TCRdb table lists in-frame clones only, not all of them. Among more than 250,000 clones listed, 87% were seen once. Sequenced sample: PBMCs or T cells enriched from blood (not recorded which). These receptors all stem from a woman under 40 who had recovered from COVID-19.

This chain uses TRBV19 with TRBJ1-2; 10 positions match TRBD1. CDR3 size: 16 residues. CDR1 and CDR2 from the germline V gene are LNHDA and SQIVND (reference sequence). The junction had 9 bases not matched to a gene; V was cut back by 4 bases and J by 4 bases. This CDR3 is CASSTLRDRGPYGYTF. DNA of the CDR3: TGTGCCAGTAGTACGCTCCGGGACAGGGGCCCCTATGGCTACACCTTC.

The chain combines TRBV7-2 with TRBJ1-6, with D maybe TRBD1 (6 bases). This CDR3 is 14 amino acids long. V lost 4 bases to trimming and J lost 6 bases, with 10 bases between them. From germline, CDR1 is SGHTA and CDR2 FQGNSA. CDR3: CASSSNRANSPLHF. The CDR3 DNA sequence: TGTGCCAGCAGCTCAAACAGGGCTAATTCACCCCTCCACTTT.

The rearrangement uses TRBV13 and TRBJ2-7; D gene unclear. The CDR3 runs to 15 residues. Trimming shortened V by 3 bases and J by 2 bases, and 14 bases separated the two germline ends. Germline CDR1 PRHDT, CDR2 FYEKMQ (reference sequence). The CDR3 sequence: CASSLTQAPPYEQYF. Written as DNA, the CDR3 is TGTGCCAGCAGCTTGACCCAGGCCCCACCCTACGAGCAGTACTTC.

The V call is TRBV3-1 (or the pseudogene TRBV3-2), the J call TRBJ2-5; 11 positions agree with TRBD2. The junction had 9 bases not matched to a gene; V was cut back by 7 bases and J by 5 bases. The germline CDR1 and CDR2 sequences are LGHDT and YNNKEL (reference sequence). The CDR3 sequence is 15 residues long. CDR3: CASTRSGGALETQYF. The CDR3 region has the DNA TGTGCCAGCACCCGTAGCGGGGGGGCCTTGGAGACCCAGTACTTC.

The rearrangement uses TRBV30 and TRBJ2-1; 10 bases fit TRBD2. CDR3 length: 17 residues. V trimming: 2 bases; J trimming: 11 bases; junction bases outside the gene matches: 18. Germline CDR1 is GTSNPN and CDR2 is SVGIG (reference sequence). CDR3 sequence: CAWSRLAGVGLLGKQFF. The CDR3 region has the DNA TGTGCCTGGAGTAGGCTAGCGGGGGTCGGCTTACTAGGAAAGCAGTTCTTC.

The chain recombines TRBV5-4 with TRBJ2-3; D remains ambiguous. The CDR3 runs to 13 residues. Trimming stripped 6 bases from V and 2 bases from J, with 10 bases between. Per the germline V gene, CDR1 is SGHNT and CDR2 is YYREEE (reference sequence). CDR3 in DNA: TGTGCCAGCACCAGCGTTACCACAGATACGCAGTATTTT. Translating it yields CASTSVTTDTQYF.

The gene calls are TRBV4-1 and TRBJ1-2; the D gene is possibly TRBD1 (5 bases). Germline loops: CDR1 MGHRA, CDR2 YSYEKL. This CDR3 contains 12 residues. The V end lost 3 bases, the J end lost 8 bases, and 10 bases lay between the germline ends. Here the CDR3 reads CASSQHKGGYTF. The CDR3 nucleotides are TGCGCCAGCAGCCAGCACAAGGGGGGCTACACCTTC.

The genes are TRBV19 and TRBJ1-2, with D perhaps TRBD1 (6 bases). The germline V and J ends were trimmed by 4 bases and 2 bases, with 8 bases remaining between them. Germline assignment: CDR1 LNHDA and CDR2 SQIVND (reference sequence). The CDR3 is made up of 13 amino acids. The CDR3 nucleotides read TGTGCCAGTAGTACGGACAGAAACTATGGCTACACCTTC. Residues: CASSTDRNYGYTF.

The rearrangement links TRBV9 to TRBJ1-4, with 9 bases that match TRBD1. The junction had 2 bases not matched to a gene; V was cut back by 0 bases and J by 8 bases. There are 14 residues in the CDR3. Germline V gene lookup returns CDR1 SGDLS and CDR2 YYNGEE. CDR3 loop: CASSVDRGREKLFF. The CDR3 nucleotides read TGTGCCAGCAGCGTAGACAGGGGGCGGGAAAAACTGTTTTTT.

The chain combines TRBV10-3 with TRBJ2-5; 8 nucleotides agree with TRBD2. CDR3 length: 15 residues. V lost 6 bases to trimming and J lost 1 base; unmatched junction nucleotides: 7. Germline values: CDR1 ENHRY, CDR2 SYGVKD. For the CDR3, the DNA is TGTGCCATCAGCCTGACTAGCGCCAGCCAAGAGACCCAGTACTTC. This codes for CAISLTSASQETQYF.

This clone was seen a single time. The chain is built from TRBV5-6 and TRBJ1-5; D not resolved. The ends were cut back, 0 bases at V and 0 bases at J, with 7 bases in the middle. This CDR3 comprises 15 residues. Germline V gene sequence: CDR1 SGHDT, CDR2 YYEEEE. CDR3 sequence: CASSLGRGSNQPQHF. CDR3 nucleotide sequence: TGTGCCAGCAGCTTGGGCCGGGGTAGCAATCAGCCCCAGCATTTT.

This chain connects TRBV2 to TRBJ1-2; 9 nucleotides align to TRBD1. Germline V CDR1 and CDR2: SNHLY, FYNNEI. The length of the CDR3 is 15 residues. V lost 5 bases to trimming and J lost 1 base; unmatched junction nucleotides: 5. The CDR3 bases are TGTGCCAGCAGTTGGACAGGGGCCAATAACTATGGCTACACCTTC. As protein: CASSWTGANNYGYTF.

The J gene is TRBJ1-3, the V gene TRBV5-6; weak D call: TRBD1 (6 bases). Germline CDR1 reads SGHDT; CDR2 reads YYEEEE. This CDR3 region has 17 residues. V was clipped by 0 bases and J by 1 base, with 14 bases between them. The DNA of the CDR3 is TGTGCCAGCAGCTTGGGGAGTTTGGGGACATCTGGAAACACCATATATTTT. Its protein is CASSLGSLGTSGNTIYF.

This sequence joins TRBV4-1 and TRBJ1-4; tentative D call: TRBD1 (5 bases). Germline V gives CDR1 MGHRA, CDR2 YSYEKL. The CDR3 consists of 15 residues. V lost 2 bases and J 6 bases, leaving 13 bases between the germline ends. The CDR3 DNA is TGCGCCAGCAGCCAAATGGGAGGGGTTGATGAAAAACTGTTTTTT. Amino acids: CASSQMGGVDEKLFF.

V and J are TRBV5-1 and TRBJ1-2, with unresolved D. V was cut by 5 bases and J by 2 bases, with 10 bases left in between. Germline V gene lookup returns CDR1 SGHRS and CDR2 YFSETQ. CDR3 length: 13 residues. Here the CDR3 reads CASREGGNYGYTF. In DNA form, the CDR3 reads TGCGCCAGCAGGGAGGGAGGGAACTATGGCTACACCTTC.

This sequence joins TRBV11-2 and TRBJ2-7; the match to TRBD2 covers 12 bases. This CDR3 has 16 amino acids. V shed 1 base, J shed 3 bases, and the junction held 4 bases outside the gene matches. CDR1 and CDR2 from the germline V gene are SGHAT and FQNNGV. The CDR3 coding sequence is TGTGCCAGCAGCTTAGTGACTAGCGGGGGCCGCTACGAGCAGTACTTC. This translates into CASSLVTSGGRYEQYF. Full variable domain (rest looked up from reference TRBV11-2 and TRBJ2-7): EAGVAQSPRYKIIEKRQSVAFWCNPISGHATLYWYQQILGQGPKLLIQFQNNGVVDDSQLPKDRFSAERLKGVDSTLKIQPAKLEDSAVYLCASSLVTSGGRYEQYFGPGTRLTVT.

The chain employs TRBV19 and TRBJ2-1, with D maybe TRBD1 (7 bases). Looked up from germline, CDR1 is LNHDA and CDR2 is SQIVND (reference sequence). The CDR3 covers 15 residues. The V and J ends lost 3 bases and 6 bases respectively, with 15 bases between them. CDR3 nucleotide sequence: TGTGCCAGTAGTATCGGAGGAGGGGGCTCCAATGAGCAGTTCTTC. Translation: CASSIGGGGSNEQFF.

The CDR3 nucleotides are TGTGCCTTAAAACGAGCGGGGAGCACAGATACGCAGTATTTT. Residues: CALKRAGSTDTQYF. The chain carries TRBV30 and TRBJ2-3; 7 nucleotides align to TRBD2. CDR3 length: 14 amino acids. Germline CDR1 reads GTSNPN; CDR2 reads SVGIG (reference sequence). Trimming took 7 bases from V and 0 from J; bases not matched to a gene: 7.

This clone turned up a few times. The V and J genes are TRBV30 and TRBJ1-2; D is possibly TRBD1 (6 bases). The CDR3 is made up of 12 amino acids. V shed 3 bases and J shed 4 bases, with 9 bases lying between them. Germline lookup yields CDR1 GTSNPN and CDR2 SVGIG (reference sequence). The CDR3, as DNA: TGTGCCTGGAGCGGACAGTTCTATGGCTACACCTTC. This sequence encodes CAWSGQFYGYTF.